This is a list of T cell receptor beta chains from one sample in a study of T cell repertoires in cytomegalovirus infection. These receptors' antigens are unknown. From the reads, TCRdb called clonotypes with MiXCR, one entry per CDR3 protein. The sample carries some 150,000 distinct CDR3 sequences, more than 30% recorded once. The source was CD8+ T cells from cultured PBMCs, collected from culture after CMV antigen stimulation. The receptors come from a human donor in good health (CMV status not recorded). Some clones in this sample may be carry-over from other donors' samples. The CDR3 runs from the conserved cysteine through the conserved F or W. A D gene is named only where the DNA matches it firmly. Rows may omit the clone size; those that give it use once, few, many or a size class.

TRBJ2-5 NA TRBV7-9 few TGTGCCAGCAGCGAAGTTAGTCCTCAGAACCAGGGATTCCAAGAGACCCAGTACTTC CASSEVSPQNQGFQETQYF
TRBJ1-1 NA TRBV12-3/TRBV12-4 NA TGTGCCAGCAGTTTCAGGCGGTACACTGAAGCTTTCTTT CASSFRRYTEAFF
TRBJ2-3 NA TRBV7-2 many TGTGCCAGCAGCTTAGACCCAGGCTCAGATACGCAGTATTTT CASSLDPGSDTQYF
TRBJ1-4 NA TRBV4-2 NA TGTGCCAGCAGCCAAGTGCGCAGGGGAGTTAATGAAAAACTGTTTTTT CASSQVRRGVNEKLFF
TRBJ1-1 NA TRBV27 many TGTGCCAGCAGTTGGGCGGGGGCTAACACTGAAGCTTTCTTT CASSWAGANTEAFF
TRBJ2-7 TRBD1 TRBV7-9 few TGTGCCAGCAGCCTTGGAACAGGGGGTTATTTGGAGCAGTACTTC CASSLGTGGYLEQYF
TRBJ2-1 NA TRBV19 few TGTGCCAGTAGTCCCGGGACACCATACAATGAGCAGTTCTTC CASSPGTPYNEQFF
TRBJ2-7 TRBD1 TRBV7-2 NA TGTGCCAGCAGCTTTACAGGGGGACACGAGCAGTACTTC CASSFTGGHEQYF
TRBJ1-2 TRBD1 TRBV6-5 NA TGTGCCAGCAGGGGACAGGGGATCTATGGCTACACCTTC CASRGQGIYGYTF
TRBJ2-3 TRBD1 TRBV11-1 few TGTGCCAGCAGCCCCCGGGACAGGGAAGATACGCAGTATTTT CASSPRDREDTQYF
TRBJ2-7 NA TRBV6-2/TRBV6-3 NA TGTGCCAGCAGTTACCTGAGCTCCTACGAGCAGTACTTC CASSYLSSYEQYF
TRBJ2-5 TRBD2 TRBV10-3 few TGTGCCATCAGTGATTTGAGTAGCGGGGGGCAAGAGACCCAGTACTTC CAISDLSSGGQETQYF
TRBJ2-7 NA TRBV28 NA TGTGCCAGCTCTCCCCCGACAGTCTACGAGCAGTACTTC CASSPPTVYEQYF
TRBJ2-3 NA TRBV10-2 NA TGCGCCAGCAGTGAAGGGCCCCGAGGCACAGATACGCAGTATTTT CASSEGPRGTDTQYF
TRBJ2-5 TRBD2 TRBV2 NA TGTGCCAGCAAGGATTCAGCGGGGGGACGGCGGGAGACCCAGTACTTC CASKDSAGGRRETQYF
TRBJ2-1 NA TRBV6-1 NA TGTGCCAGCAGTGAATCCGCAGGCTACAATGAGCAGTTCTTC CASSESAGYNEQFF
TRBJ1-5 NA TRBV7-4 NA TGTGCCAGCAGCTTTGGAGGGGATCAGCCCCAGCATTTT CASSFGGDQPQHF
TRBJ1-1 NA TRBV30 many TGTGCCTGGAGTGGAGTCTCCCTGCTTACTGAAGCTTTCTTT CAWSGVSLLTEAFF
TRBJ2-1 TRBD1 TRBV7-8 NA TGTGCCAGCAGCTTAGAACAGGGGGATAATGAGCAGTTCTTC CASSLEQGDNEQFF
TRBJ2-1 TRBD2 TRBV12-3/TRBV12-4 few TGTGCCAGCAGTTTTCTAGCGGGGGGCCTAAAACCCTTTAGCTCCTACAATGAGCAGTTCTTC CASSFLAGGLKPFSSYNEQFF
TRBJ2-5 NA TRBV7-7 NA TGTGCCAGCAGCTTAAACCGGATAGAGACCCAGTACTTC CASSLNRIETQYF
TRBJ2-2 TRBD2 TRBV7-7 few TGTGCCAGCACGGGGGGTAGCACCGGGGAGCTGTTTTTT CASTGGSTGELFF
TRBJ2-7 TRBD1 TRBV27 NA TGTGCCATCGGGTCAGGGGGCTACGAGCAGTACTTC CAIGSGGYEQYF
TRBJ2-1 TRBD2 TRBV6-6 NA TGTGCCAGCCTAAGGCTAGCGGGGGCCCTCAATGAGCAGTTCTTC CASLRLAGALNEQFF
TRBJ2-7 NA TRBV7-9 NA TGTGCCAGCAGCTTGTCCACAGGGAACGAGCAGTACTTC CASSLSTGNEQYF
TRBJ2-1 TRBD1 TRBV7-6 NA TGTGCCAGCAGCGGGGGGACAGGGAGCAATGAGCAGTTCTTC CASSGGTGSNEQFF
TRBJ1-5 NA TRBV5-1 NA TGCGCCAGCAGCTTGGCGGGGGAAAAAGGGCAGCCCCAGCATTTT CASSLAGEKGQPQHF
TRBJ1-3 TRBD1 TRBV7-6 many TGTGCCAGCAGCTTGACAGGGGAAAGCTCTGGAAACACCATATATTTT CASSLTGESSGNTIYF
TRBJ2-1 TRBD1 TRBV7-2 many TGTGCCAGCAGCGATATGGACAGGGGGGCCTACAATGAGCAGTTCTTC CASSDMDRGAYNEQFF
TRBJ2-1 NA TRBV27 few TGTGCCAGCAGTTTATCGGGGGTAATAAGGAATGAGCAGTTCTTC CASSLSGVIRNEQFF
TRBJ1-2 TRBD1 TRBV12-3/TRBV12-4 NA TGTGCCAGCAGTTCCCCCGGACAGGCGAACTATGGCTACACCTTC CASSSPGQANYGYTF
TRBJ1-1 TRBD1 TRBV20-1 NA TGCAGTGCTAGAGCCTTACAGGGGCTGACTGAAGCTTTCTTT CSARALQGLTEAFF
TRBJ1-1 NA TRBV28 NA TGTGCCAGCACAATCCCCCCCGTAGCCGCCACTGAAGCTTTCTTT CASTIPPVAATEAFF
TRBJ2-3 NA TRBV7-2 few TGTGCCAGCAGCTTAACCGGTGGCGATACGCAGTATTTT CASSLTGGDTQYF
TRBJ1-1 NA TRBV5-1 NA TGCGCCAGCAGCCTAGGATGGGCGAACACTGAAGCTTTCTTT CASSLGWANTEAFF
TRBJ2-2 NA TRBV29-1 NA TGCAGCGCCCTTAGGGGCACCGGGGAGCTGTTTTTT CSALRGTGELFF
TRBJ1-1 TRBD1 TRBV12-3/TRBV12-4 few TGTGCCAGCAATTCCGGGACAGAGAACACTGAAGCTTTCTTT CASNSGTENTEAFF
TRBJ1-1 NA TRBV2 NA TGTGCCAGCTTGGGGGCGCATGAGAACACTGAAGCTTTCTTT CASLGAHENTEAFF
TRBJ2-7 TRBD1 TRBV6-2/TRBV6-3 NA TGTGCCAGCAGTTACGAGGGCCGGACAGGGGGCTACGAGCAGTACTTC CASSYEGRTGGYEQYF
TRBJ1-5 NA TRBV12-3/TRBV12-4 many TGTGCCAGCAGTTCGGGTCAGTACAGTTACAATCAGCCCCAGCATTTT CASSSGQYSYNQPQHF
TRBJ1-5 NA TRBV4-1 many TGCGCCAGCAGCCAAGAACCCCGGGACACTAATCAGCCCCAGCATTTT CASSQEPRDTNQPQHF
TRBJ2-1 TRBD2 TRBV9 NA TGTGCCAGCAGCCCTCAACGGACTAGCGGGGAGTTTGAGCAGTTCTTC CASSPQRTSGEFEQFF
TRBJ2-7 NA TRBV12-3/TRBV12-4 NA TGTGCCAGCAGTCCCCGTAACTACGAGCAGTACTTC CASSPRNYEQYF
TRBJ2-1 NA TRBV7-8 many TGTGCCAGCAGCTCAACGGGGACAAACTACAATGAGCAGTTCTTC CASSSTGTNYNEQFF
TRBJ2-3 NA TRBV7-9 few TGTGCCAGCAGCGCCCGCCAGGGAACGAGCACAGATACGCAGTATTTT CASSARQGTSTDTQYF